This TCR beta chain was recovered during a study of T cells in Graves' hyperthyroidism and ophthalmopathy. J lost 7 bases, V lost 4 bases, and 7 bases had no gene match. This CDR3 is 14 amino acids long. Germline assignment: CDR1 KGHDR and CDR2 SFDVKD. Researchers amplified the TCR beta CDR3 regions from RNA transcripts. HTBI primers were employed in a first-round RT-PCR of the TCR CDR3. A single record per CDR3 protein comes from TCRdb applying MiXCR to the multiplex PCR reads. The top ten hold more than 11% of the sample, which has over 500,000 distinct CDR3 sequences, around 15% seen once. The receptor was derived from a woman aged 40 to 49 with Graves' hyperthyroidism. Sequencing input: blood. The chain employs TRBV24-1 and TRBJ1-2, with TRBD1 matching over 8 bases. Here the CDR3 reads CATSDPDRESGYTF. The DNA for the CDR3 is TGTGCCACCAGTGACCCGGACAGGGAGAGTGGCTACACCTTC.